This TCR beta chain was captured in a study of blood T cell repertoires in COVID-19. Across the study: Researchers got acute and convalescent COVID-19 samples from the United States, Italy and Spain. Sources were T cells, B-cell-depleted T cells, or PBMCs; the material itself was cDNA or gDNA.

Produced via immunoSEQ multiplex PCR; TCRdb's table is partial and in-frame only. The sample comprises 55,000 to 75,000 clones, 85% to 90% of which are singletons, and approximately 8.3% rests with the top ten. V lost 6 bases to trimming and J lost 6 bases; unmatched junction nucleotides: 8. This CDR3 contains 13 residues. Germline V gene data show CDR1 as LNHDA and CDR2 as SQIVND (reference sequence). The J gene is TRBJ2-7, the V gene TRBV19, with 7 nucleotides matching TRBD1. This sequence was found in a man aged 45-65 years with active COVID-19. The sample comprised peripheral blood. The CDR3 DNA reads TGTGCCAGTAGCGCTTTGACAGGGACCGAGCAGTACTTC. The encoded protein is CASSALTGTEQYF.